Below, 31 T cell receptor beta chains from the same sample are listed, as sequenced in a study of regulatory T cells in long-lasting Graves disease. Assembly of TCR beta libraries relied on iRepertoire HTBI primers together with Arm-PCR of CDR3 regions. Each CDR3 protein gets one entry after TCRdb re-called the multiplex PCR reads with MiXCR. This table holds 350,000 to 500,000 distinct CDR3 sequences, about 21% found once. As to time point: persistent/refractory GD, antithyroid drugs over 5 years with positive TRAb. After RNA was extracted from PBMCs, the TCR library was made from it. Sequences were derived from peripheral blood mononuclear cells (PBMCs), sampled when the disease was refractory, from a patient treated with antithyroid drugs. These receptor sequences come from a female donor with Graves disease.

This clonotype was detected many times. The gene calls are TRBV3-1 and TRBJ2-5; D possibly corresponds to TRBD2 (5 bases). V lost 1 base and J lost 5, with 14 bases in between. The CDR3 extends over 15 amino acids. From germline, CDR1 is LGHDT and CDR2 YNNKEL (reference sequence). CDR3 loop: CASSQAGSGSETQYF. CDR3 coding DNA: TGTGCCAGCAGCCAAGCGGGGTCGGGCAGCGAGACCCAGTACTTC.

There are a few counts of this clonotype. The chain is built from TRBV7-9 and TRBJ2-7, with D perhaps TRBD2 (7 bases). The V end lost 3 bases, the J end lost 4 bases, and 22 bases lay between the germline ends. Looked up from germline, CDR1 is SEHNR and CDR2 is FQNEAQ (reference sequence). The CDR3 spans 17 residues. In DNA form, the CDR3 reads TGTGCCAGCAGCTTCGACGATGGACAGCGGGGAACGTACGAGCAGTACTTC. Translating gives CASSFDDGQRGTYEQYF.

This clonotype came up many times. The CDR3 bases are TGTGCCAGCAGCCAAATTGTGGGAGCTGACGAGCAGTACTTC. Translating gives CASSQIVGADEQYF. This chain joins TRBV3-1 and TRBJ2-7; tentative D call: TRBD2 (5 bases). The germline V gene has CDR1 LGHDT and CDR2 YNNKEL (reference sequence). V dropped 2 bases and J dropped 5 bases, with 13 bases sitting between them. The CDR3 has 14 residues.

The DNA for the CDR3 is TGCGCCAGCAGCCCGTTTTCCAGTGACGGTAAATATGGCTACACCTTC. It is translated as CASSPFSSDGKYGYTF. The chain uses TRBV4-1 and TRBJ1-2; D remains unclear. Germline values: CDR1 MGHRA, CDR2 YSYEKL. CDR3 length equals 16 residues. V dropped 4 bases and J dropped 5 bases, with 20 bases sitting between them.

This clonotype was recorded many times. The chain has TRBV10-3 and TRBJ2-7; the D is unclear. V lost 0 bases to trimming and J lost 3 bases, with 6 bases between them. The CDR3 spans 13 residues. CDR1 and CDR2 from the germline V gene are ENHRY and SYGVKD. The CDR3 here is CAISESGLYEQYF. The CDR3 bases are TGTGCCATCAGTGAGTCAGGCCTCTACGAGCAGTACTTC.

This clonotype was counted only a few times. The chain uses TRBV18 and TRBJ2-7; perhaps TRBD2 as D (6 bases). The CDR3 length is 15 residues. Germline V gene sequence: CDR1 KGHSH, CDR2 LQKENI. Trimming took off 6 bases at V and 0 bases at J, with 15 bases between the two ends. The CDR3 region is CASSLGARGSYEQYF. The CDR3 DNA is TGTGCCAGCTCCCTCGGCGCGCGGGGCTCCTACGAGCAGTACTTC.

The rearrangement links TRBV5-5 to TRBJ2-6; D uncertain. Germline V gene data show CDR1 as SGHKS and CDR2 as YYEKEE (reference sequence). This CDR3 region has 17 residues. V was clipped by 1 base and J by 0 bases, with 11 bases between them. The CDR3 coding sequence is TGTGCCAGCAGCTTGACAAATCCGGGCTCTGGGGCCAACGTCCTGACTTTC. The encoded protein is CASSLTNPGSGANVLTF.

The J gene is TRBJ1-3, the V gene TRBV20-1; tentative D call: TRBD1 (5 bases). Trimming cost V 3 bases and J 2 bases, with 14 bases left between them. The CDR3 spans 15 residues. Per the germline V gene, CDR1 is DFQATT and CDR2 is SNEGSKA (reference sequence). CDR3 in DNA: TGCAGTGCTAGGGCCCTCAGGGATACTGGAAACACCATATATTTT. Its protein is CSARALRDTGNTIYF.

In this sample, this clonotype turned up many times. The chain joins TRBV28 to TRBJ2-7; no clear D. V was trimmed by 1 base and J by 6 bases, leaving 10 bases between them. Per the germline V gene, CDR1 is MDHEN and CDR2 is SYDVKM. The CDR3 has 13 amino acids. In DNA, the CDR3 is TGTGCCAGCAGTTTATTCCAGGATGGCGAGCAGTACTTC. Translation gives CASSLFQDGEQYF.

Ten or more counts support this clonotype. This chain uses TRBV27 with TRBJ2-7; D may be TRBD2 (5 bases). CDR1 and CDR2 (germline): MNHEY, SMNVEV (reference sequence). V shed 5 bases and J shed 3 bases, with 20 bases lying between them. The length of the CDR3 is 16 residues. The DNA for the CDR3 is TGTGCCAGCAGTCCCCTAGCACCCAGCGGCAACTACGAGCAGTACTTC. The encoded protein is CASSPLAPSGNYEQYF.

This clonotype came up many times. A junction boundary mismatches the germline segment, possibly from a read error. The chain has TRBV5-1 and TRBJ2-7; no clear D. In germline, CDR1 is SGHRS, CDR2 YFSETQ. The CDR3 covers 13 residues. CDR3 sequence reads: CASSLVDSYEQYF. The CDR3 DNA reads TGTGCCAGCAGTTTAGTGGACTCCTACGAGCAGTACTTC.

The chain combines TRBV19 with TRBJ1-1; maybe TRBD1 (6 bases). The CDR3 consists of 13 residues. Trimming took off 3 bases at V and 5 bases at J, with 10 bases between the two ends. Germline assignment: CDR1 LNHDA and CDR2 SQIVND (reference sequence). CDR3 loop: CASSILGATEAFF. DNA for the CDR3: TGTGCCAGTAGTATCTTGGGGGCTACTGAAGCTTTCTTT.

The J gene is TRBJ2-2, the V gene TRBV3-1, with 7 nucleotides matching TRBD1. This CDR3 has 15 residues. Unmatched junction bases numbered 5, after V lost 0 bases and J lost 7 bases. The germline gives CDR1 LGHDT, CDR2 YNNKEL (reference sequence). The CDR3, as DNA: TGTGCCAGCAGCCAAGAAGGGGGCCTGGGCGGGGAGCTGTTTTTT. Amino acid sequence: CASSQEGGLGGELFF.

This clonotype appeared many times. The gene calls are TRBV20-1 and TRBJ2-2; D unresolved. V lost 1 base and J lost 5, with 17 bases in between. The V gene's germline CDR1 is DFQATT and CDR2 SNEGSKA (reference sequence). The CDR3 sequence is 16 residues long. This chain's CDR3 is CSARGSLWGETGELFF. CDR3 nucleotide sequence: TGCAGTGCTAGAGGGTCGCTGTGGGGTGAAACCGGGGAGCTGTTTTTT.

This clonotype showed up many times. The V call is TRBV7-8, the J call TRBJ2-7, with TRBD2 matching 16 bases. V was pared by 4 bases and J by 4 bases, with 10 bases of the junction left unmatched. Germline V gene lookup returns CDR1 SGHVS and CDR2 FQNEAQ. The CDR3 sequence is 18 residues long. The CDR3 loop is CASSSIGTSGRVSYEQYF. CDR3 sequence (DNA): TGTGCCAGCAGCTCCATCGGGACTAGCGGGAGGGTTTCATACGAGCAGTACTTC. Supplemented by reference TRBV7-8 and TRBJ2-7, the full variable domain reads GAGVSQSPRYKVAKRGQDVALRCDPISGHVSLFWYQQALGQGPEFLTYFQNEAQLDKSGLPSDRFFAERPEGSVSTLKIQRTQQEDSAVYLCASSSIGTSGRVSYEQYFGPGTRLTVT.

This clonotype came up many times. V usage is TRBV12-3 or TRBV12-4 and J usage is TRBJ1-5; D not certain. V dropped 6 bases and J dropped 1 base, with 10 bases sitting between them. CDR3 length: 14 residues. CDR3 nucleotide sequence: TGTGCCAGCAGCCATGGGGTGAGCAATCAGCCCCAGCATTTT. As protein: CASSHGVSNQPQHF.

This clonotype was detected many times. The V and J genes are TRBV15 and TRBJ2-7, with D perhaps matching TRBD2 (5 bases). The ends were cut back, 3 bases at V and 6 bases at J, with 21 bases in the middle. Germline-derived CDR1 and CDR2 are LNHNV and YYDKDF (reference sequence). The CDR3 is 16 amino acids. The CDR3: CATSSVVGRPRPEQYF. CDR3 nucleotide sequence: TGTGCCACCAGCAGCGTAGTTGGGAGACCCAGGCCCGAGCAGTACTTC.

This clonotype was counted only a few times. V gene TRBV20-1 combines with J gene TRBJ1-1; 8 bases are a match to TRBD1. From germline, CDR1 is DFQATT and CDR2 SNEGSKA (reference sequence). The CDR3 has 13 residues. J was trimmed by 4 bases and V by 6 bases; bases with no gene match: 7. CDR3 DNA sequence: TGCAGTGCCAGGACAGGGATCGGCACTGAAGCTTTCTTT. Protein sequence: CSARTGIGTEAFF.

In its sample, this clonotype was seen many times. This sequence joins TRBV28 and TRBJ2-2; 8 nucleotides align to TRBD1. The CDR3 is 15 residues long. Trimming at V came to 5 bases and at J to 5 bases, leaving 7 bases not matched to a gene. Germline CDR1 is MDHEN and CDR2 is SYDVKM. The CDR3, as DNA: TGTGCCAGCAGTACCCAGGGGGCACGGACCGGGGAGCTGTTTTTT. It translates to CASSTQGARTGELFF.

Many counts were recorded for this clonotype. The rearrangement joins TRBV28 to TRBJ2-7, with D possibly being TRBD1 (5 bases). In germline, CDR1 is MDHEN, CDR2 SYDVKM. This CDR3 has 14 residues. The V gene lost 3 bases and the J gene lost 0 bases, with 9 bases spanning the gap. CDR3 in DNA: TGTGCCAGCAGTTTTGACAGTCCCTCCTACGAGCAGTACTTC. Its translation is CASSFDSPSYEQYF.

This clonotype showed up just a few times. V and J are TRBV6-1 and TRBJ2-2; possibly TRBD2 for D (5 bases). Trimming stripped 7 bases from V and 6 bases from J, with 24 bases between. Germline-derived CDR1 and CDR2 are MNHNS and SASEGT. CDR3 length: 17 residues. CDR3 in DNA: TGTGCCAGCATATCTTCGGGGTACGAAATTATGGCCGGGGAGCTGTTTTTT. Its protein is CASISSGYEIMAGELFF.

This clonotype showed up just a few times. The gene calls are TRBV4-1 and TRBJ2-7; D is tentatively TRBD1 or TRBD2 (6 bases each). This CDR3 is 13 amino acids long. Germline lookup yields CDR1 MGHRA and CDR2 YSYEKL. Trimming pared 4 bases from V and 4 bases from J, leaving 11 bases between. Here the CDR3 reads CASSRGAQYEQYF. CDR3 nucleotides: TGCGCCAGCAGCCGGGGGGCGCAGTACGAGCAGTACTTC.

This clonotype was observed many times. The chain uses TRBV6-5 and TRBJ2-2; perhaps TRBD1 as D (6 bases). The CDR3 contains 15 residues. In germline, CDR1 is MNHEY, CDR2 SVGAGI. Trimming shortened V by 4 bases and J by 1 base, and 10 bases separated the two germline ends. The CDR3 spells CASSSQGRNTGELFF. CDR3 nucleotide sequence: TGTGCCAGCAGTTCGCAGGGGCGGAACACCGGGGAGCTGTTTTTT.

This clonotype was detected only a few times. V usage is TRBV19 and J usage is TRBJ1-5; possible D gene TRBD1, 5 bases. Per germline, CDR1 LNHDA and CDR2 SQIVND (reference sequence). The CDR3 totals 14 residues. Trimming pared 4 bases from V and 2 bases from J, leaving 9 bases between. The CDR3 loop is CASSTPGGNQPQHF. Written as DNA, the CDR3 is TGTGCCAGTAGTACCCCGGGGGGCAATCAGCCCCAGCATTTT.

At least ten counts were recorded for this clonotype. The chain is built from TRBV2 and TRBJ1-3, with no clear D. The V end was cut by 3 bases, the J end by 4 bases, with 4 bases between. This CDR3 is 12 amino acids long. Germline V gene data show CDR1 as SNHLY and CDR2 as FYNNEI. CDR3 nucleotides: TGTGCCAGCAGTGAGGGCGGAAACACCATATATTTT. Translation: CASSEGGNTIYF. The full variable domain, completed using reference TRBV2 and TRBJ1-3, is EPEVTQTPSHQVTQMGQEVILRCVPISNHLYFYWYRQILGQKVEFLVSFYNNEISEKSEIFDDQFSVERPDGSNFTLKIRSTKLEDSAMYFCASSEGGNTIYFGEGSWLTVV.

This clonotype appeared a single time. The chain couples TRBV28 to TRBJ2-3; 7 nucleotides match TRBD2. This CDR3 spans 15 amino acids. Germline loops: CDR1 MDHEN, CDR2 SYDVKM. J was trimmed by 3 bases and V by 5 bases; bases with no gene match: 8. In nucleotides, the CDR3 is TGTGCCAGCAGTCAGTGGACTAGTAGTACAGATACGCAGTATTTT. Translated, it gives CASSQWTSSTDTQYF.

This clonotype was counted at least ten times. The V gene is TRBV28, the J gene TRBJ1-2, with D possibly matching TRBD1 (5 bases). With 6 bases removed from V and 3 bases from J, the gap between germline ends came to 11 bases. Germline loops: CDR1 MDHEN, CDR2 SYDVKM. This CDR3 is built from 13 residues. DNA for the CDR3: TGTGCCAGCAGCCTCGGGACCCACTATGGCTACACCTTC. It specifies CASSLGTHYGYTF.

This clonotype has at least ten counts. This chain links TRBV28 with TRBJ1-1; 8 bases align to TRBD1. The CDR3 is 18 residues long. Trimming at V came to 0 bases and at J to 2 bases, leaving 11 bases not matched to a gene. Germline V gene lookup returns CDR1 MDHEN and CDR2 SYDVKM. CDR3 nucleotides: TGTGCCAGCAGTTTATGGTCTCTTGGGACAGGTAAAAACACTGAAGCTTTCTTT. Translated: CASSLWSLGTGKNTEAFF.

The CDR3 DNA sequence: TGCGCCAGCAGCCAAGTTGGACTCTCGGGGAATTTCGAGCAGTACTTC. Translation: CASSQVGLSGNFEQYF. The gene calls are TRBV4-1 and TRBJ2-7, with D maybe TRBD2 (5 bases). The V end was cut by 1 base, the J end by 6 bases, with 19 bases between. The CDR3 has 16 amino acids. Germline V gene lookup returns CDR1 MGHRA and CDR2 YSYEKL.

This clonotype occurred a few times. The chain couples TRBV3-1 to TRBJ2-7; D remains ambiguous. Germline-derived CDR1 and CDR2 are LGHDT and YNNKEL (reference sequence). This CDR3 comprises 16 residues. Trimming took off 0 bases at V and 4 bases at J, with 16 bases between the two ends. The CDR3 region is CASSQDRILAPYEQYF. As DNA, the CDR3 is TGTGCCAGCAGCCAAGACAGGATCCTGGCCCCTTACGAGCAGTACTTC.

This clonotype came up many times. The gene calls are TRBV30 and TRBJ1-1; D not resolved. CDR1 and CDR2 from the germline V gene are GTSNPN and SVGIG (reference sequence). CDR3 size: 11 residues. The V end was cut by 4 bases, the J end by 6 bases, with 9 bases between. For the CDR3, the DNA is TGTGCCTGGAATTATGGGCCTGAAGCTTTCTTT. Its protein product is CAWNYGPEAFF.